The clone carrying this TCR beta chain has a count of ten or more. The sample is drawn from a study of T-cell reconstitution after alpha-beta-depleted transplantation in children. This CDR3 has 16 amino acids. This sample's TCRbeta library carried unique molecular identifier barcodes. TCRdb reprocessed the PCR reads via MiXCR and lists one record per CDR3 protein. This table has hundreds of thousands of distinct CDR3 sequences, over 9.5% appearing once. The chain is built from TRBV21-1 and TRBJ2-7; whether TRBD2, the table's D call, matches the DNA was not checked. TRBV21-1 is annotated as a pseudogene. The material was PBMCs, obtained before TCRalphabeta/CD19-depleted stem cell transplant. This receptor was taken from a child aged 2 to 15 with inherited bone marrow failure, due to receive a stem cell transplant. CDR3 loop: CASSKVLAGGEYEQYF. The CDR3 DNA reads as TGTGCCAGCAGCAAAGTCCTAGCGGGAGGCGAATACGAGCAGTACTTC.